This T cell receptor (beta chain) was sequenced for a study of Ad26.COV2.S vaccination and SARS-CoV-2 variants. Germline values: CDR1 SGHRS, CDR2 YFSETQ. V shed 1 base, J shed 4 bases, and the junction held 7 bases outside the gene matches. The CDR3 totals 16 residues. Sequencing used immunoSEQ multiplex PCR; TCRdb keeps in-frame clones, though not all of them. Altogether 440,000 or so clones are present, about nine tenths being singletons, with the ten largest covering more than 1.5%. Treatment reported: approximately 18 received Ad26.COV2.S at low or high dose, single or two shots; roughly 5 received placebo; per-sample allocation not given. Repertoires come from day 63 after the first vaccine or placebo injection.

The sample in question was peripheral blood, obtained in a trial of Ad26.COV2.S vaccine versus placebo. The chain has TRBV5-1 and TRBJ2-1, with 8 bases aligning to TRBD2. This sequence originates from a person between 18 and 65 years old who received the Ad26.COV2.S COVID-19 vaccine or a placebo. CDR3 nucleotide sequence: TGCGCCAGCAGCTTGAGGGGACTAGGTAGTTACAATGAGCAGTTCTTC. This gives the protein CASSLRGLGSYNEQFF.